These T cell receptor beta chains were read from a single sample in a study of CD8 T cells in ankylosing spondylitis. TCRdb re-derived calls from the 5' RACE reads in MiXCR, one entry per CDR3 protein. Among 340,000 or so distinct CDR3 sequences listed, over 12% were seen once. Sequences were obtained from blood, either unsorted or a sorted T cell fraction (not recorded which). The receptors were gathered from a male donor with ankylosing spondylitis or in good health (not recorded which). Both conserved end residues are part of each CDR3. D genes are given only for firm matches. A row's size may be missing; if present it is once, few, many or a size class.

d_call j_call clone_size v_call cdr3_aa cdr3_nt
- TRBJ1-1 few TRBV18 CASSPRGENTEAFF TGTGCCAGCTCACCACGGGGGGAGAACACTGAAGCTTTCTTT
TRBD1 TRBJ2-1 - TRBV6-4 CASSDSGTAYNEQFF TGTGCCAGCAGTGACTCGGGGACAGCCTACAATGAGCAGTTCTTC
TRBD2 TRBJ2-1 - TRBV27 CASRRYSGGVGYNEQFF TGTGCCAGCAGACGATATAGCGGGGGGGTGGGGTACAATGAGCAGTTCTTC
- TRBJ2-7 few TRBV24-1 CATSDSGLRGQYF TGTGCCACCAGTGACTCCGGACTACGGGGGCAGTACTTC
- TRBJ2-3 few TRBV2 CASSEVVVTDTQYF TGTGCCAGCAGTGAGGTCGTGGTCACAGATACGCAGTATTTT
- TRBJ2-2 few TRBV11-1 CASSVQTTGELFF TGTGCCAGCAGCGTGCAAACCACCGGGGAGCTGTTTTTT
- TRBJ1-2 - TRBV16 CASSQSREGYTF TGTGCCAGCAGCCAATCCAGGGAAGGCTACACCTTC
- TRBJ2-5 - TRBV3-1 CASSQAYETQYF TGTGCCAGCAGCCAAGCCTATGAGACCCAGTACTTC
TRBD1 TRBJ2-1 many TRBV5-6 CASSGGQGSYNEQFF TGTGCCAGCAGCGGGGGACAGGGGAGTTACAATGAGCAGTTCTTC
- TRBJ2-1 - TRBV27 CASSSGGYNEQFF TGTGCCAGCAGTTCAGGCGGCTACAATGAGCAGTTCTTC
TRBD1 TRBJ2-3 few TRBV7-9 CASSLMGTDTDTQYF TGTGCCAGCAGCTTAATGGGGACAGACACAGATACGCAGTATTTT
TRBD2 TRBJ2-5 - TRBV5-6 CASSHRGGETQYF TGTGCCAGCTCCCATAGGGGAGGGGAGACCCAGTACTTC
- TRBJ2-7 - TRBV5-1 CASAPGSPYEQYF TGCGCCTCCGCCCCAGGGTCACCCTACGAGCAGTACTTC
- TRBJ2-5 few TRBV15 CATSSGAEETQYF TGTGCCACCAGCAGCGGAGCTGAAGAGACCCAGTACTTC
- TRBJ1-2 - TRBV12-3/TRBV12-4 CASSLGPIFGYTF TGTGCCAGCAGTTTAGGTCCCATATTTGGCTACACCTTC
- TRBJ1-1 many TRBV29-1 CSAATGNTEAFF TGCAGCGCCGCTACAGGGAACACTGAAGCTTTCTTT
- TRBJ2-5 - TRBV4-1 CASSPTGTGEKTQYF TGCGCCAGCAGCCCCACCGGGACGGGAGAAAAGACCCAGTACTTC
TRBD1 TRBJ2-7 - TRBV9 CASSVAGQGYEQYF TGTGCCAGCAGCGTGGCGGGACAGGGATACGAGCAGTACTTC
- TRBJ1-4 few TRBV5-1 CASSLGSREKLFF TGCGCCAGCAGCTTGGGCTCTCGGGAAAAACTGTTTTTT
- TRBJ2-1 - TRBV11-2 CASSLPGAAYNEQFF TGTGCCAGCAGCCTCCCGGGGGCCGCCTACAATGAGCAGTTCTTC
- TRBJ2-5 - TRBV4-1 CASSQDGPEETQYF TGCGCCAGCAGCCAGGACGGGCCAGAGGAGACCCAGTACTTC
- TRBJ1-1 - TRBV12-3/TRBV12-4 CASSFDGGGIRTEAFF TGTGCCAGCAGTTTCGATGGAGGAGGTATAAGGACTGAAGCTTTCTTT
TRBD2 TRBJ2-3 - TRBV2 CASSAGTSGGTDTQYF TGTGCCAGCAGTGCGGGAACTAGCGGGGGGACAGATACGCAGTATTTT
TRBD2 TRBJ2-4 few TRBV4-2 CASSQGGSQMGSIQYF TGTGCCAGCAGCCAAGGCGGGAGCCAGATGGGAAGCATTCAGTACTTC
TRBD1 TRBJ1-4 few TRBV5-1 CASALGQGALSNEKLFF TGCGCCAGCGCCCTGGGGCAGGGGGCGCTCAGTAATGAAAAACTGTTTTTT
TRBD1 TRBJ1-3 many TRBV7-2 CASSPRGGQSSGNTIYF TGTGCCAGCAGCCCACGAGGGGGCCAGTCCTCTGGAAACACCATATATTTT
TRBD1 TRBJ1-5 many TRBV20-1 CSASRDRVQPQHF TGCAGTGCTTCTCGGGACAGGGTTCAGCCCCAGCATTTT
- TRBJ2-3 - TRBV27 CASSSPLTSTDTQYF TGTGCCAGCAGTAGTCCTCTAACTAGCACAGATACGCAGTATTTT
TRBD2 TRBJ2-4 few TRBV18 CASSPISGSGNIQYF TGTGCCAGCTCACCGATTAGCGGGAGCGGGAACATTCAGTACTTC
- TRBJ1-6 few TRBV6-1 CASCFRNSPLHF TGTGCCAGCTGTTTCCGTAATTCACCCCTCCACTTT
TRBD1 TRBJ1-4 few TRBV11-2 CASSSTGWTNEKLFF TGTGCCAGCAGCTCGACAGGGTGGACTAATGAAAAACTGTTTTTT
- TRBJ2-4 few TRBV10-3 CAISESGRIENIQYF TGTGCCATCAGTGAGTCGGGGCGGATCGAAAACATTCAGTACTTC
TRBD1 TRBJ1-2 few TRBV12-3/TRBV12-4 CASSRGTGNYGYTF TGTGCCAGCAGCCGAGGGACAGGGAACTATGGCTACACCTTC
- TRBJ2-5 - TRBV29-1 CSAATHLETQYF TGCAGCGCTGCTACCCATTTGGAGACCCAGTACTTC
- TRBJ2-2 few TRBV18 CASSGWHLNTGELFF TGTGCCAGCTCAGGGTGGCACCTGAACACCGGGGAGCTGTTTTTT
TRBD1 TRBJ1-1 - TRBV2 CASNAQGRNTEAFF TGTGCCAGCAACGCACAGGGGCGGAACACTGAAGCTTTCTTT
- TRBJ1-2 - TRBV5-1 CASSLVLGTENYGYTF TGCGCCAGCAGCTTGGTCCTCGGGACGGAGAACTATGGCTACACCTTC
- TRBJ1-4 few TRBV19 CASSSVASGEKLFF TGTGCCAGTAGCTCGGTGGCTTCCGGGGAAAAACTGTTTTTT
- TRBJ1-2 - TRBV3-1 CASSQGGPPTF TGTGCCAGCAGCCAAGGAGGTCCGCCCACCTTC
- TRBJ2-1 once TRBV5-6 CASSLDGLIVNEQFF TGTGCCAGCAGCTTAGACGGTTTAATTGTCAATGAGCAGTTCTTC
- TRBJ1-2 - TRBV15 CATSNDNYGYTF TGTGCCACCAGCAACGACAACTATGGCTACACCTTC
- TRBJ2-2 many TRBV5-1 CASSSLSGTGELFF TGCGCCAGCAGCTCACTCTCGGGCACCGGGGAGCTGTTTTTT
- TRBJ2-5 few TRBV2 CASNPYSQETQYF TGTGCCAGCAACCCATACTCACAAGAGACCCAGTACTTC
- TRBJ2-7 - TRBV24-1 CATSDLASAKASEQYF TGTGCCACCAGTGATTTGGCTAGCGCGAAAGCCTCCGAGCAGTACTTC
TRBD2 TRBJ2-2 few TRBV12-3/TRBV12-4 CASSESGGTNTGELFF TGTGCCAGCAGTGAATCGGGGGGGACGAACACCGGGGAGCTGTTTTTT
TRBD2 TRBJ2-2 - TRBV25-1 CASSALAGGKTGELFF TGTGCCAGCAGTGCACTAGCGGGAGGGAAAACCGGGGAGCTGTTTTTT
TRBD1 TRBJ2-2 - TRBV12-3/TRBV12-4 CASRPGQENTGELFF TGTGCCAGCAGACCGGGACAGGAGAACACCGGGGAGCTGTTTTTT
TRBD2 TRBJ2-1 few TRBV3-1 CASSQELARNEQFF TGTGCCAGCAGCCAAGAACTAGCGCGCAATGAGCAGTTCTTC
- TRBJ2-7 few TRBV12-3/TRBV12-4 CASSPARNSYEQYF TGTGCCAGCAGCCCGGCCCGAAACTCTTACGAGCAGTACTTC
- TRBJ1-6 - TRBV5-1 CASTTGGAEYNSPLHF TGCGCCAGCACCACGGGAGGGGCCGAGTATAATTCACCCCTCCACTTT
- TRBJ2-5 - TRBV7-9 CASSEKLVRETQYF TGTGCCAGCAGCGAGAAGCTAGTGCGAGAGACCCAGTACTTC
- TRBJ2-4 - TRBV3-1 CASTPGPGADKNIQYF TGTGCCAGCACTCCCGGGCCGGGCGCGGACAAAAACATTCAGTACTTC
- TRBJ1-2 few TRBV25-1 CASSYMEESYGYTF TGTGCCAGCAGTTACATGGAAGAATCCTATGGCTACACCTTC
- TRBJ2-7 - TRBV4-2 CASSQDRGNLEQYF TGTGCCAGCAGCCAAGACAGAGGAAACCTCGAGCAGTACTTC
- TRBJ2-5 - TRBV10-3 CAISESSYRAQETQYF TGTGCCATCAGTGAGTCCTCGTACAGGGCCCAAGAGACCCAGTACTTC
- TRBJ2-6 few TRBV10-3 CAGRAAGANVLTF TGTGCTGGCAGGGCTGCTGGGGCCAACGTCCTGACTTTC
- TRBJ1-5 few TRBV10-3 CAISVDAVSNQPQHF TGTGCCATCAGTGTCGATGCGGTGAGCAATCAGCCCCAGCATTTT